One sample yielded the 32 T cell receptor beta chains listed below, sequenced in a study of technical replicates of blood from a handful of donors. Data came from immunoSEQ multiplex PCR; TCRdb stores just in-frame clones and leaves some out. Of 60,000 or so clones in the sample, approximately 87% are singletons; the top ten hold under 6.5%. Sequencing was performed on PBMCs. The receptor source for this set is a human donor in good health. Some clones in this sample may be carry-over from other donors' samples.

J is TRBJ2-2 and V is TRBV4-3; possible D gene TRBD1, 5 bases. CDR1 and CDR2 (germline): LGHNA, YSLEER. The CDR3 spans 15 residues. Trimming stripped 1 base from V and 6 bases from J, with 12 bases between. CDR3: CASSQGQSRAGELFF. CDR3 coding DNA: TGCGCCAGCAGCCAAGGACAGAGTCGGGCCGGGGAGCTGTTTTTT.

This clone was observed a few times. This CDR3 reads CASSEDGSYQPQHF. CDR3 nucleotides: TGTGCCAGCAGTGAAGACGGGAGTTACCAGCCCCAGCATTTT. V usage is TRBV6-1 and J usage is TRBJ1-5; D uncertain. CDR3 length: 14 residues. Trimming left V 1 base short and J 7 bases short, with 11 bases between. Germline V gives CDR1 MNHNS, CDR2 SASEGT.

The rearrangement uses TRBV7-9 and TRBJ1-2, with 7 bases aligning to TRBD1. V lost 5 bases and J lost 2; bases outside the gene matches: 8. The CDR3 runs to 15 residues. Germline V gene lookup returns CDR1 SEHNR and CDR2 FQNEAQ (reference sequence). As DNA, the CDR3 is TGTGCCAGCAGCACCCAAGGACAGGACAACTATGGCTACACCTTC. Translation: CASSTQGQDNYGYTF.

This chain's CDR3 is CALSQGARGNTIYF. CDR3 nucleotides: TGTGCCTTGTCACAGGGGGCCCGGGGAAACACCATATATTTT. The chain couples TRBV30 to TRBJ1-3; TRBD1 matches at 9 bases. Germline loops: CDR1 GTSNPN, CDR2 SVGIG (reference sequence). CDR3 length: 14 amino acids. V lost 7 bases to trimming and J lost 4 bases; unmatched junction nucleotides: 8.

This rearrangement joins TRBV10-3 to TRBJ2-7; TRBD1 is a possible D gene (6 bases). Trimming pared 4 bases from V and 2 bases from J, leaving 18 bases between. The germline CDR1 and CDR2 sequences are ENHRY and SYGVKD. The CDR3 is 16 residues long. CDR3: CAISAPFSGATYEQYF. CDR3 nucleotides: TGTGCCATCAGTGCCCCTTTTTCAGGGGCCACCTACGAGCAGTACTTC.

The V call is TRBV19, the J call TRBJ1-2; 7 nucleotides line up with TRBD1. Germline values: CDR1 LNHDA, CDR2 SQIVND (reference sequence). The CDR3 consists of 16 residues. V lost 2 bases to trimming and J lost 2 bases; unmatched junction nucleotides: 8. The CDR3 nucleotides are TGTGCCAGTAGTATAAGGGGCTCAGGGGGGAACTATGGCTACACCTTC. Translating gives CASSIRGSGGNYGYTF.

The rearrangement uses TRBV4-3 and TRBJ2-1; maybe TRBD2 (5 bases). V was cut by 4 bases and J by 7 bases, with 14 bases left in between. Germline-derived CDR1 and CDR2 are LGHNA and YSLEER. The CDR3 spans 14 residues. The CDR3 region has the DNA TGCGCCAGCAGCCTTAACGGAGGTCATAATGAGCAGTTCTTC. Translating gives CASSLNGGHNEQFF.

Of note for this clone: The same CDR3 arises from other DNA sequences in this sample as well. The J gene is TRBJ2-7, the V gene TRBV30; 10 nucleotides align to TRBD2. The V and J ends lost 2 bases and 0 bases, in that order; junction bases with no gene match: 4. CDR1 and CDR2 from the germline V gene are GTSNPN and SVGIG (reference sequence). CDR3 length equals 15 residues. The CDR3 region is CAWSPLAGVSYEQYF. CDR3 nucleotide sequence: TGTGCCTGGAGTCCGCTAGCGGGGGTCTCCTACGAGCAGTACTTC. The whole variable domain, filled in from reference TRBV30 and TRBJ2-7, reads SQTIHQWPATLVQPVGSPLSLECTVEGTSNPNLYWYRQAAGRGLQLLFYSVGIGQISSEVPQNLSASRPQDRQFILSSKKLLLSDSGFYLCAWSPLAGVSYEQYFGPGTRLTVT.

The V gene is TRBV19, the J gene TRBJ1-5, with D perhaps TRBD1 (6 bases). The CDR3 extends over 15 amino acids. Germline V gene lookup returns CDR1 LNHDA and CDR2 SQIVND (reference sequence). Trimming removed 2 bases from V and 3 bases from J, with 11 bases in between. The CDR3 spells CASSITGGPNQPQHF. CDR3 nucleotide sequence: TGTGCCAGTAGTATAACGGGGGGCCCCAATCAGCCCCAGCATTTT. Full variable domain (missing parts from reference TRBV19 and TRBJ1-5): DGGITQSPKYLFRKEGQNVTLSCEQNLNHDAMYWYRQDPGQGLRLIYYSQIVNDFQKGDIAEGYSVSREKKESFPLTVTSAQKNPTAFYLCASSITGGPNQPQHFGDGTRLSIL.

This clone has just one count. Other nucleotide sequences from this sample produce the same CDR3. The CDR3 sequence is CASSVGGSYEQYF. CDR3 in DNA: TGTGCCAGCAGTGTGGGAGGTTCCTACGAGCAGTACTTC. The rearrangement uses TRBV6-1 and TRBJ2-7; D might be TRBD2 (6 bases). This CDR3 is built from 13 residues. The V end lost 4 bases, the J end lost 1 base, and 8 bases lay between the germline ends. Germline-derived CDR1 and CDR2 are MNHNS and SASEGT.

The gene calls are TRBV29-1 and TRBJ2-7, with D possibly TRBD1 on 6 matching bases. Germline-derived CDR1 and CDR2 are SQVTM and ANQGSEA. V was pared by 7 bases and J by 7 bases, with 26 bases between. The CDR3 is 15 residues long. This CDR3 is CSALVRDRGSGEQYF. CDR3 bases: TGCAGCGCACTAGTCAGGGATAGGGGGTCGGGAGAGCAGTACTTC.

V is TRBV12-2 and J is TRBJ1-2. TRBV12-2 is termed a pseudogene. The CDR3 sequence is 16 residues long. The CDR3 here is CASRLARGPRNYGYTF. The DNA for the CDR3 is TGTGCAAGTCGCTTAGCGCGGGGCCCCAGGAACTATGGCTACACCTTC.

The V gene is TRBV6-4, the J gene TRBJ2-5, with TRBD2 matching over 14 bases. The CDR3 is 15 amino acids. Losses at the gene ends were 3 bases for V and 4 bases for J; bases not matched to a gene: 1. CDR1 and CDR2 from the germline V gene are MRHNA and SNTAGT. The CDR3 DNA follows: TGTGCCAGCAGTGAGACTAGCGGGGGGGGAGAGACCCAGTACTTC. Translated, it gives CASSETSGGGETQYF.

This clone was seen at least ten times. This chain connects TRBV30 to TRBJ2-7, with D perhaps TRBD2 (6 bases). The CDR3 has 16 residues. Germline lookup yields CDR1 GTSNPN and CDR2 SVGIG (reference sequence). Trimming shortened V by 0 bases and J by 0 bases, and 15 bases separated the two germline ends. CDR3 nucleotides: TGTGCCTGGAGTGTACTGGCGGGGTCAAGCTCCTACGAGCAGTACTTC. It yields the protein CAWSVLAGSSSYEQYF.

This rearrangement joins TRBV5-4 to TRBJ2-7; possible D gene TRBD2, 5 bases. CDR3 length: 13 amino acids. V shed 4 bases and J shed 6 bases, with 14 bases lying between them. Germline values: CDR1 SGHNT, CDR2 YYREEE (reference sequence). The CDR3 loop is CASSPHPTIEQYF. The CDR3 DNA follows: TGTGCCAGCAGCCCCCACCCGACTATCGAGCAGTACTTC.

The chain couples TRBV19 to TRBJ2-7; tentatively, D is TRBD2 (6 bases). This CDR3 is 16 amino acids long. The germline CDR1 and CDR2 sequences are LNHDA and SQIVND (reference sequence). The ends were cut back, 3 bases at V and 0 bases at J, with 15 bases in the middle. The CDR3 region has the DNA TGTGCCAGTAGTATCCAAGGAGGGGCCAGCTCCTACGAGCAGTACTTC. It specifies CASSIQGGASSYEQYF.

CDR3 DNA sequence: TGTGCCAGCAGTGGGTACAGGGGGCTAGGAGGAGAGCAGTACTTC. This encodes CASSGYRGLGGEQYF. The chain recombines TRBV6-1 with TRBJ2-7, with TRBD1 matching 9 bases. Germline V lookup: CDR1 MNHNS, CDR2 SASEGT. The trim removed 4 bases at V and 7 bases at J, leaving 11 bases unmatched. The CDR3 has 15 amino acids.

The rearrangement links TRBV7-2 to TRBJ2-1; D may be TRBD2 (6 bases). In germline, CDR1 is SGHTA, CDR2 FQGNSA. Between the trimmed V and J ends, which lost 1 base and 9 bases, there was a span of 16 bases. The CDR3 sequence is 15 residues long. The CDR3 DNA is TGTGCCAGCAGCTTAGGAGCGGGCCCTGACCGTGAGCAGTTCTTC. Translation: CASSLGAGPDREQFF.

The genes are TRBV7-3 and TRBJ1-1, with TRBD1 matching over 8 bases. The V and J ends lost 4 bases and 3 bases, in that order; junction bases with no gene match: 1. The CDR3 contains 13 residues. The germline gives CDR1 SGHTA, CDR2 FQGTGA. DNA for the CDR3: TGTGCCAGCAGCTCGGGACAGGACACTGAAGCTTTCTTT. Protein: CASSSGQDTEAFF.

The CDR3 DNA follows: TGTGCCAGCGCCCTGGGACAGGTCTACGAGCAGTACTTC. This sequence encodes CASALGQVYEQYF. J is TRBJ2-7 and V is TRBV27; 8 bases map to TRBD1. The CDR3 has 13 residues. Germline lookup yields CDR1 MNHEY and CDR2 SMNVEV (reference sequence). V lost 8 bases to trimming and J lost 3 bases; unmatched junction nucleotides: 6.

The CDR3 protein is CASSPLAGLNYGYTF. Here the CDR3 DNA reads TGTGCCAGCAGCCCCTTGGCAGGTTTGAACTATGGCTACACCTTC. The V gene is TRBV11-2, the J gene TRBJ1-2; D gene unclear. From germline, CDR1 is SGHAT and CDR2 FQNNGV. The CDR3 has 15 residues. V shed 5 bases and J shed 2 bases, with 15 bases lying between them.

This chain links TRBV4-3 with TRBJ1-1; tentative D call: TRBD1 (6 bases). Trimming cost V 1 base and J 0 bases, with 9 bases left between them. This CDR3 has 15 amino acids. Germline loops: CDR1 LGHNA, CDR2 YSLEER. The CDR3, as DNA: TGCGCCAGCAGCCAAGGGACAGCAATGAACACTGAAGCTTTCTTT. It is translated as CASSQGTAMNTEAFF.

This rearrangement joins TRBV2 to TRBJ2-3; 9 bases match TRBD2. J was trimmed by 4 bases and V by 8 bases; bases with no gene match: 7. The CDR3 spans 14 residues. CDR1 is SNHLY, CDR2 FYNNEI, per germline. The CDR3 here is CASLSGGWADTQYF. The CDR3 DNA reads TGTGCCAGCCTTAGCGGGGGTTGGGCAGATACGCAGTATTTT.

This clone was seen a few times. This chain connects TRBV7-2 to TRBJ2-6; the D is unclear. V dropped 1 base and J dropped 1 base, with 11 bases sitting between them. Germline V lookup: CDR1 SGHTA, CDR2 FQGNSA. There are 17 residues in the CDR3. DNA of the CDR3: TGTGCCAGCAGCTTAGTGGGCCATAGATCTGGGGCCAACGTCCTGACTTTC. Its translation: CASSLVGHRSGANVLTF.

The rearrangement uses TRBV18 and TRBJ1-2, with TRBD1 matching over 10 bases. With 3 bases clipped from V and 2 bases from J, the junction kept 3 bases outside the gene matches. Germline CDR1 KGHSH, CDR2 LQKENI. This CDR3 comprises 15 residues. In DNA, the CDR3 is TGTGCCAGCTCACCCGGACAGGGGGTAAACTATGGCTACACCTTC. It yields the protein CASSPGQGVNYGYTF. Complete variable domain (other parts from reference TRBV18 and TRBJ1-2): NAGVMQNPRHLVRRRGQEARLRCSPMKGHSHVYWYRQLPEEGLKFMVYLQKENIIDESGMPKERFSAEFPKEGPSILRIQQVVRGDSAAYFCASSPGQGVNYGYTFGSGTRLTVV.

This clone was counted between two and nine times. The V and J genes are TRBV4-1 and TRBJ1-1, with 7 bases that match TRBD1. This CDR3 has 16 residues. With V trimmed by 1 base and J by 0 bases, 5 bases remained unmatched. The V gene's germline CDR1 is MGHRA and CDR2 YSYEKL. This chain's CDR3 is CASSQGRDRMNTEAFF. CDR3 sequence (DNA): TGCGCCAGCAGCCAAGGCCGGGACAGAATGAACACTGAAGCTTTCTTT.

The chain uses TRBV4-1 and TRBJ2-3; D perhaps matches TRBD2 (5 bases). The CDR3 sequence is 15 residues long. Germline CDR1 is MGHRA and CDR2 is YSYEKL. V was cut by 4 bases and J by 4 bases, with 15 bases left in between. CDR3 DNA sequence: TGCGCCAGCAGCCTAGGACTGGGCGTCGCAGATACGCAGTATTTT. Its protein product is CASSLGLGVADTQYF.

The V call is TRBV4-3, the J call TRBJ1-3; D is ambiguous. Looked up from germline, CDR1 is LGHNA and CDR2 is YSLEER. V was pared by 3 bases and J by 0 bases, with 12 bases between. There are 16 residues in the CDR3. Written as DNA, the CDR3 is TGCGCCAGCAGCCAGGAGACCGCTACCTCTGGAAACACCATATATTTT. It specifies CASSQETATSGNTIYF.

CDR3 DNA: TGCGCCAGCAGCCACGGGACTAGCGGGGGCACCGGGGAGCTGTTTTTT. It is translated as CASSHGTSGGTGELFF. This chain links TRBV4-3 with TRBJ2-2; TRBD2 agrees at 14 bases. Germline CDR1 reads LGHNA; CDR2 reads YSLEER. After removal of 3 bases from V and 4 bases from J, the junction contained 1 base not matched to a gene. The length of the CDR3 is 16 residues.

This rearrangement joins TRBV4-3 to TRBJ2-7; maybe TRBD1 (6 bases). Germline CDR1 reads LGHNA; CDR2 reads YSLEER. Trimming took 0 bases from V and 4 from J, leaving 10 bases between them. The CDR3 has 14 amino acids. CDR3 in DNA: TGCGCCAGCAGCCAAGAACAACAGGGTTACGAGCAGTACTTC. Residues: CASSQEQQGYEQYF.

The rearrangement links TRBV5-1 to TRBJ2-5, with D uncertain. CDR1 SGHRS and CDR2 YFSETQ come from the germline V gene. The CDR3 has 13 amino acids. V lost 5 bases and J lost 1, with 9 bases in between. CDR3 in DNA: TGCGCCAGCAGACAGTCCCCCCAAGAGACCCAGTACTTC. Amino acids: CASRQSPQETQYF.

This chain connects TRBV7-2 to TRBJ2-1, with 7 bases identical to TRBD2. Germline CDR1 reads SGHTA; CDR2 reads FQGNSA. The CDR3 is 14 residues long. V dropped 3 bases and J dropped 7; count of bases not matched to a gene: 6. DNA of the CDR3: TGTGCCAGCAGCTTTCGACTAGCTTCGAATGAGCAGTTCTTC. Protein: CASSFRLASNEQFF.